These 28 T cell receptor beta chains share one sample of origin, sequenced in a study of PD-L1 blockade in urothelial cancer. The data were produced by immunoSEQ multiplex PCR, yet TCRdb's version contains in-frame clones alone and is incomplete. The sample holds about 22,000 clones, roughly 89% seen once. The time point here: peripheral blood 6 weeks after treatment start. The sample was PBMCs, taken around atezolizumab (anti-PD-L1) treatment. Source of these receptors: a woman aged 60-75 years with urothelial cancer.

V and J are TRBV5-1 and TRBJ1-1, with D possibly being TRBD1 (5 bases). The CDR3 extends over 14 amino acids. Trimming stripped 3 bases from V and 1 base from J, with 10 bases between. Looked up from germline, CDR1 is SGHRS and CDR2 is YFSETQ. Written as DNA, the CDR3 is TGCGCCAGCAGCTCGGGACTAACGAACACTGAAGCTTTCTTT. Protein product: CASSSGLTNTEAFF. Together with reference TRBV5-1 and TRBJ1-1, the CDR3 gives the full variable domain: KAGVTQTPRYLIKTRGQQVTLSCSPISGHRSVSWYQQTPGQGLQFLFEYFSETQRNKGNFPGRFSGRQFSNSRSEMNVSTLELGDSALYLCASSSGLTNTEAFFGQGTRLTVV.

The gene calls are TRBV6-7 and TRBJ2-1; D is perhaps TRBD1 (6 bases). TRBV6-7 is treated as an ORF (open reading frame) with a function not yet certain. V dropped 2 bases and J dropped 4 bases, with 15 bases sitting between them. There are 16 residues in the CDR3. The CDR3 sequence is CASSYLPGQAYNEQFF. In DNA, the CDR3 is TGTGCCAGCAGTTACCTACCGGGACAAGCGTACAATGAGCAGTTCTTC.

The chain links TRBV19 to TRBJ2-5, with a possible D match to TRBD2 (5 bases). Germline values: CDR1 LNHDA, CDR2 SQIVND (reference sequence). The CDR3 is 16 residues long. V gave up 4 bases and J gave up 4 bases, with 19 bases separating them. CDR3 region: CASSTDKTFGGETQYF. In DNA, the CDR3 is TGTGCCAGTAGTACCGACAAGACTTTCGGAGGAGAGACCCAGTACTTC.

This clone turned up a few times. The chain carries TRBV19 and TRBJ1-1, with 9 nucleotides matching TRBD1. The CDR3 totals 15 residues. J was trimmed by 4 bases and V by 7 bases; bases with no gene match: 10. Germline CDR1 LNHDA, CDR2 SQIVND (reference sequence). The DNA of the CDR3 is TGTGCCAGTAACAATCCGACAGGGGGGAGCACTGAAGCTTTCTTT. This sequence encodes CASNNPTGGSTEAFF.

The chain links TRBV11-3 to TRBJ2-5; 9 nucleotides line up with TRBD2. Per the germline V gene, CDR1 is SGHNT and CDR2 is YENEEA. The CDR3 consists of 16 residues. V dropped 1 base and J dropped 2; count of bases not matched to a gene: 5. The CDR3: CASSLGLAGVQETQYF. In nucleotides, the CDR3 is TGTGCCAGCAGCTTAGGTTTAGCGGGAGTTCAAGAGACCCAGTACTTC.

The rearrangement joins TRBV10-3 to TRBJ2-3; D may be TRBD1 (6 bases). Trimming removed 3 bases from V and 2 bases from J, with 9 bases in between. The germline V gene has CDR1 ENHRY and CDR2 SYGVKD. The CDR3 runs 14 residues. The CDR3 DNA follows: TGTGCCATCAGTGACGGGACATCCACAGATACGCAGTATTTT. It is translated as CAISDGTSTDTQYF.

The chain employs TRBV5-4 and TRBJ1-2; TRBD1 might be the D (6 bases). Trimming cost V 2 bases and J 3 bases, with 11 bases left between them. The CDR3 loop spans 14 amino acids. Germline lookup yields CDR1 SGHNT and CDR2 YYREEE (reference sequence). The CDR3 DNA reads TGTGCCAGCAGCTTTAATCCAGGGGACTATGGCTACACCTTC. Amino acid sequence: CASSFNPGDYGYTF.

V and J are TRBV7-9 and TRBJ2-2, with TRBD2 matching over 7 bases. CDR3 length equals 17 residues. The germline CDR1 and CDR2 sequences are SEHNR and FQNEAQ (reference sequence). Trimming cost V 3 bases and J 3 bases; bases outside gene matches: 10. CDR3 nucleotide sequence: TGTGCCAGCAGCTTTCCCGGGGGGTTATTCGACACCGGGGAGCTGTTTTTT. It translates to CASSFPGGLFDTGELFF.

This clone was seen a single time. This sequence joins TRBV28 and TRBJ2-1; D gene uncertain. CDR3 length equals 13 residues. V was trimmed by 5 bases and J by 2 bases, leaving 7 bases between them. Per the germline V gene, CDR1 is MDHEN and CDR2 is SYDVKM. Here the CDR3 DNA reads TGTGCCAGCAGTCTTAATCCCTACAATGAGCAGTTCTTC. This sequence encodes CASSLNPYNEQFF.

This chain uses TRBV2 with TRBJ2-3; no definite D call. The CDR3 is 14 amino acids. Germline V lookup: CDR1 SNHLY, CDR2 FYNNEI. The V end was cut by 7 bases, the J end by 2 bases, with 13 bases between. The CDR3: CASTGEAATDTQYF. The CDR3 bases are TGTGCCAGCACCGGTGAGGCCGCCACAGATACGCAGTATTTT.

V and J are TRBV29-1 and TRBJ1-5; the D gene is possibly TRBD1 (5 bases). The V gene lost 6 bases and the J gene lost 5 bases, with 14 bases spanning the gap. The CDR3 is 13 amino acids. Germline V gene data show CDR1 as SQVTM and CDR2 as ANQGSEA. The DNA for the CDR3 is TGCAGCGTCTTACTGGGGGGAGATCAGCCCCAGCATTTT. It codes for CSVLLGGDQPQHF.

A single count supports this clone. The rearrangement uses TRBV19 and TRBJ2-5; TRBD2 is a possible D gene (7 bases). V shed 3 bases and J shed 5 bases, with 10 bases lying between them. The CDR3 runs 13 residues. Looked up from germline, CDR1 is LNHDA and CDR2 is SQIVND (reference sequence). The CDR3 nucleotides read TGTGCCAGTAGTATCGGGGGGCAGGAGACCCAGTACTTC. Translated, it gives CASSIGGQETQYF.

The rearrangement joins TRBV5-4 to TRBJ2-3; 14 positions match TRBD2. Losses at the gene ends were 5 bases for V and 3 bases for J; bases not matched to a gene: 2. CDR1 and CDR2 (germline): SGHNT, YYREEE (reference sequence). The CDR3 is made up of 15 amino acids. CDR3 region: CASSRTSGGTDTQYF. The CDR3 DNA sequence: TGTGCCAGCAGTCGGACTAGCGGGGGGACAGATACGCAGTATTTT.

The rearrangement links TRBV28 to TRBJ1-1; tentative D call: TRBD1 (5 bases). Germline loops: CDR1 MDHEN, CDR2 SYDVKM. The CDR3 runs to 13 residues. Trimming removed 6 bases at V and 7 bases at J, with 15 bases between. The CDR3 nucleotides are TGTGCCAGCAGCCCCCAAGGGGAAAATGAAGCTTTCTTT. As protein: CASSPQGENEAFF.

The V and J genes are TRBV27 and TRBJ1-3; no clear D gene. The length of the CDR3 is 15 residues. V was clipped by 0 bases and J by 1 base, with 7 bases between them. Germline V gives CDR1 MNHEY, CDR2 SMNVEV (reference sequence). The CDR3 protein is CASSLSGRSGNTIYF. In DNA, the CDR3 is TGTGCCAGCAGTTTATCGGGCAGATCTGGAAACACCATATATTTT.

The chain links TRBV6-1 to TRBJ1-5, with 9 nucleotides matching TRBD1. The V and J ends lost 4 bases and 6 bases, in that order; junction bases with no gene match: 7. The CDR3 length is 15 residues. Germline CDR1 and CDR2: MNHNS and SASEGT. The CDR3, as DNA: TGTGCCAGCAGTGGAAGAACAGGGGGCACTCAGCCCCAGCATTTT. Its translation: CASSGRTGGTQPQHF.

J is TRBJ2-5 and V is TRBV15; TRBD2 agrees at 10 bases. The V gene's germline CDR1 is LNHNV and CDR2 YYDKDF (reference sequence). After removal of 0 bases from V and 7 bases from J, the junction contained 5 bases not matched to a gene. This CDR3 is 15 amino acids long. CDR3 residues: CATSRDFRLAGTQYF. DNA for the CDR3: TGTGCCACCAGCAGAGATTTTAGACTAGCGGGGACCCAGTACTTC. Full variable domain (remainder filled in from reference TRBV15 and TRBJ2-5): DAMVIQNPRYQVTQFGKPVTLSCSQTLNHNVMYWYQQKSSQAPKLLFHYYDKDFNNEADTPDNFQSRRPNTSFCFLDIRSPGLGDTAMYLCATSRDFRLAGTQYFGPGTRLLVL.

V is TRBV6-5 and J is TRBJ1-2; unclear D gene. Trimming removed 2 bases from V and 4 bases from J, with 11 bases in between. CDR1 is MNHEY and CDR2 is SVGAGI in the germline V gene. The CDR3 covers 14 residues. Here the CDR3 reads CASSYDLEIYGYTF. CDR3 bases: TGTGCCAGCAGTTACGACCTAGAAATCTATGGCTACACCTTC.

J is TRBJ2-3 and V is TRBV6-5; D not resolved. The germline V gene has CDR1 MNHEY and CDR2 SVGAGI. The CDR3 runs to 14 residues. V was pared by 2 bases and J by 5 bases, with 11 bases between. This chain's CDR3 is CASSYAVAEDTQYF. DNA for the CDR3: TGTGCCAGCAGTTACGCGGTAGCAGAAGATACGCAGTATTTT.

This chain uses TRBV2 with TRBJ2-7, with 8 nucleotides matching TRBD1. The V and J ends lost 8 bases and 0 bases, in that order; junction bases with no gene match: 6. The CDR3 is 14 amino acids. Germline V lookup: CDR1 SNHLY, CDR2 FYNNEI. The CDR3 sequence: CASGDRGSSYEQYF. CDR3 DNA: TGTGCCAGCGGCGACAGGGGTAGCTCCTACGAGCAGTACTTC. Using reference TRBV2 and TRBJ2-7 for the parts outside the CDR3, the full variable domain is EPEVTQTPSHQVTQMGQEVILRCVPISNHLYFYWYRQILGQKVEFLVSFYNNEISEKSEIFDDQFSVERPDGSNFTLKIRSTKLEDSAMYFCASGDRGSSYEQYFGPGTRLTVT.

V usage is TRBV9 and J usage is TRBJ1-1, with D possibly TRBD1 on 5 matching bases. V dropped 0 bases and J dropped 4 bases, with 16 bases sitting between them. The CDR3 length is 16 residues. The V gene's germline CDR1 is SGDLS and CDR2 YYNGEE. The CDR3 sequence: CASSVVMGGLGTEAFF. Written as DNA, the CDR3 is TGTGCCAGCAGCGTAGTGATGGGGGGGTTGGGCACTGAAGCTTTCTTT.

This clone has more than one count but fewer than ten. V gene TRBV28 combines with J gene TRBJ1-2; unclear D gene. Looked up from germline, CDR1 is MDHEN and CDR2 is SYDVKM. V was pared by 3 bases and J by 4 bases, with 12 bases between. CDR3 length equals 14 residues. The CDR3 loop is CASSFVAKFYGYTF. CDR3 nucleotides: TGTGCCAGCAGTTTCGTCGCGAAATTCTATGGCTACACCTTC.

This chain uses TRBV5-1 with TRBJ2-7; D perhaps matches TRBD2 (6 bases). The germline gives CDR1 SGHRS, CDR2 YFSETQ. The ends were cut back, 3 bases at V and 7 bases at J, with 20 bases in the middle. CDR3 size: 15 residues. CDR3 sequence: CASSSQGSGSYEQYF. CDR3 DNA: TGCGCCAGCAGCTCCCAGGGTAGCGGATCTTATGAGCAGTACTTC.

The chain joins TRBV28 to TRBJ2-2, with TRBD2 matching over 10 bases. This CDR3 has 14 amino acids. After removal of 6 bases from V and 16 bases from J, the junction contained 14 bases not matched to a gene. Germline CDR1 reads MDHEN; CDR2 reads SYDVKM. CDR3 protein: CASSLGLAVGLRFF. The CDR3 coding sequence is TGTGCCAGCAGCCTTGGACTAGCGGTGGGGTTGAGGTTTTTT.

V usage is TRBV5-4 and J usage is TRBJ2-5; 8 positions match TRBD2. The CDR3 length is 18 residues. Germline trimming cut 4 bases from V and 0 bases from J; bases unmatched to any gene: 14. CDR1 and CDR2 (germline): SGHNT, YYREEE (reference sequence). The CDR3 bases are TGTGCCAGCAGCCCCGTTTTTACCCCTAGCGGGTACCAAGAGACCCAGTACTTC. Translation: CASSPVFTPSGYQETQYF.

The chain joins TRBV25-1 to TRBJ2-1; 10 nucleotides match TRBD2. CDR1 MGHDK and CDR2 SYGVNS come from the germline V gene. This CDR3 contains 15 residues. With V trimmed by 6 bases and J by 5 bases, 7 bases remained unmatched. The CDR3 is CASSLLAGMDNEQFF. For the CDR3, the DNA is TGTGCCAGCAGCCTACTAGCGGGAATGGACAATGAGCAGTTCTTC.

V is TRBV2 and J is TRBJ2-1; maybe TRBD2 (6 bases). Germline lookup yields CDR1 SNHLY and CDR2 FYNNEI. Trimming took off 8 bases at V and 5 bases at J, with 13 bases between the two ends. This CDR3 spans 13 amino acids. The CDR3 region has the DNA TGTGCCAGCGGGATGGGACTCAACAATGAGCAGTTCTTC. This gives the protein CASGMGLNNEQFF.

This chain uses TRBV2 with TRBJ1-2, with 10 bases matching TRBD1. The CDR3 loop spans 14 amino acids. Germline CDR1 reads SNHLY; CDR2 reads FYNNEI. Losses at the gene ends were 5 bases for V and 6 bases for J; bases not matched to a gene: 6. CDR3 residues: CASSPRQGANGYTF. In DNA form, the CDR3 reads TGTGCCAGCAGTCCCCGACAGGGGGCGAATGGCTACACCTTC.